Listed here are 2 T cell receptor delta chains from one sample, sequenced in a study of gamma-delta chains in newborns, infants, children. TCRdb reapplied CATT to the reads. The data contain some 3,900 delta-chain clones, more than 4% of them seen just once; the ten biggest clones take up around 5%. Sample: blood. Every receptor here comes from a child who was a newborn, infant or young child, either healthy, febrile or measles-vaccinated (not recorded which).

The chain is built from TRDV2 and TRDJ1, with 7 bases that match TRDD3. The germline V gene encodes CDR1 GEAIGNYY and CDR2 EKD. The CDR3 sequence is 17 residues long. V shed 3 bases and J 0 bases; nucleotides not matched to a gene: 12. CDR3 amino acids: CACDVLGSNHYTDKLIF. Written as DNA, the CDR3 is TGTGCCTGTGACGTACTGGGGTCGAACCATTACACCGATAAACTCATCTTT.

This clone was detected only a few times. This clone may be a read error of a much larger clone one base away. The gene calls are TRDV2 and TRDJ3, with TRDD3 identical over 8 bases. CDR3 length: 21 amino acids. The V gene end was trimmed by 0 bases and the J gene end by 2 bases; junction bases not matched to a gene: 14. Germline-derived CDR1 and CDR2 are GEAIGNYY and EKD. CDR3 region: CACDTGLGGPRVPWDTRQMFF. CDR3 DNA: TGTGCCTGTGACACCGGACTGGGGGGACCCCGAGTACCCTGGGACACCCGACAGATGTTTTTC.